This section outlines one TCR beta chain sequence together with its context. The data belong to a study of OX40 agonist ivuxolimab in advanced cancers. TCRdb's copy holds only in-frame clones and misses some; the assay was immunoSEQ multiplex PCR. The sample gives tens of thousands of clones, 90% to 95% of which show up once; 0.25% to 0.35% is in the top ten. This sequence originates from an adult with an advanced solid tumor such as melanoma, head and neck, liver or kidney cancer. The material was CD4+ or CD8+ T cells sorted from blood, obtained in a trial of the OX40 agonist ivuxolimab.

The CDR3 sequence is CASSPNGGASSYNEQFF. CDR3 coding DNA: TGCGCCAGCAGCCCGAATGGCGGGGCGAGCTCCTACAATGAGCAGTTCTTC. The J gene is TRBJ2-1, the V gene TRBV4-3; tentative D call: TRBD2 (6 bases). The CDR3 loop spans 17 amino acids. The V gene lost 4 bases and the J gene lost 0 bases, with 16 bases spanning the gap. Germline loops: CDR1 LGHNA, CDR2 YSLEER.